The rows below give T cell receptor beta chains drawn from one sample of a study of blood T cell repertoires in COVID-19. Method: immunoSEQ multiplex PCR; TCRdb's copy keeps in-frame clones and lacks some. The sample carries 200,000 to 300,000 clones, over 75% recorded once. Sequencing was performed on peripheral blood. Receptors were obtained from a human donor in a cohort sampled during active COVID-19. Each CDR3 is given with its conserved first and last residue. D genes are given only for firm matches.

>TRBJ1-1|NA|TRBV19
CASSMSGGGRTEAFF
TGTGCCAGTAGTATGTCCGGGGGCGGGAGGACTGAAGCTTTCTTT
>TRBJ1-2|TRBD1|TRBV4-3
CASSRLTGGVNGYTF
TGCGCCAGCAGCCGGCTGACAGGGGGAGTGAATGGCTACACCTTC
>TRBJ2-7|NA|TRBV5-1
CASSLGLDYEQYF
TGCGCCAGCAGCCTAGGACTGGACTACGAGCAGTACTTC
>TRBJ1-5|NA|TRBV19
CASSISRKPNQPQHF
TGTGCCAGTAGTATCTCCCGTAAGCCAAATCAGCCCCAGCATTTT
>TRBJ2-7|TRBD1|TRBV5-4
CASSYDRASDEQYF
TGTGCCAGCAGCTACGACAGGGCAAGCGACGAGCAGTACTTC
>TRBJ1-1|NA|TRBV10-2
CASSWRGSEAFF
TGCGCCAGCTCTTGGCGAGGGAGTGAAGCTTTCTTT
>TRBJ2-4|NA|TRBV9
CASSVEPGVAKNIQYF
TGTGCCAGCAGCGTAGAGCCCGGGGTTGCCAAAAACATTCAGTACTTC
>TRBJ2-7|NA|TRBV28
CASSPLPRQTIYEQYF
TGTGCCAGCAGTCCCCTTCCGAGACAGACAATCTACGAGCAGTACTTC
>TRBJ2-1|TRBD2|TRBV12-3/TRBV12-4
CASSITSGLGFF
TGTGCCAGCAGTATTACGTCGGGACTAGGGTTCTTC
>TRBJ2-3|NA|TRBV5-4
CASSPAGAQADTQYF
TGTGCCAGCAGCCCAGCTGGGGCCCAGGCAGATACGCAGTATTTT
>TRBJ2-7|TRBD2|TRBV28
CASSLLLAGLYEQYF
TGTGCCAGCAGTTTGCTGCTAGCGGGGCTCTACGAGCAGTACTTC
>TRBJ1-1|NA|TRBV7-3
CASSLSRVGTEAFF
TGTGCCAGCAGCTTAAGCAGGGTCGGCACTGAAGCTTTCTTT
>TRBJ1-5|TRBD1|TRBV19
CASSIAFTGGNQPQHF
TGTGCCAGTAGTATAGCGTTCACAGGGGGCAATCAGCCCCAGCATTTT
>TRBJ2-1|TRBD2|TRBV6-1
CASSEGLAGGLRGSNEQFF
TGTGCCAGCAGTGAGGGGTTAGCGGGGGGGCTGAGAGGGTCGAATGAGCAGTTCTTC
>TRBJ2-7|TRBD2|TRBV2
CASSVPGTKEQYF
TGTGCCAGCAGTGTCCCCGGGACTAAAGAGCAGTACTTC
>TRBJ1-4|NA|TRBV2
CASRIGGANEKLFF
TGTGCCAGCCGGATCGGGGGAGCTAATGAAAAACTGTTTTTT